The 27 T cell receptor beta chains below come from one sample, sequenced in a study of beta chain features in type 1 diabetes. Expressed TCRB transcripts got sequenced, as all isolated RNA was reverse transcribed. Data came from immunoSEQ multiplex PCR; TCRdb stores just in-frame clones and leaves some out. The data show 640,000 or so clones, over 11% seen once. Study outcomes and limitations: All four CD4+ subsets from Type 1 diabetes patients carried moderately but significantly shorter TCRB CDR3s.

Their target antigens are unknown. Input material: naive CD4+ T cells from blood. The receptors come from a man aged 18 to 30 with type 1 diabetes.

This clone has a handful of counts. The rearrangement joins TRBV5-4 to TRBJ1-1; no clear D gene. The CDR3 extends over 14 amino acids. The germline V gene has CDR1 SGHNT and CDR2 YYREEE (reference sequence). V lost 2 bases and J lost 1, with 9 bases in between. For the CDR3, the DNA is TGTGCCAGCAGCTTTTTCCAGAGGAACACTGAAGCTTTCTTT. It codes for CASSFFQRNTEAFF. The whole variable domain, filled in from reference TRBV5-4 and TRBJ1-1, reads ETGVTQSPTHLIKTRGQQVTLRCSSQSGHNTVSWYQQALGQGPQFIFQYYREEENGRGNFPPRFSGLQFPNYSSELNVNALELDDSALYLCASSFFQRNTEAFFGQGTRLTVV.

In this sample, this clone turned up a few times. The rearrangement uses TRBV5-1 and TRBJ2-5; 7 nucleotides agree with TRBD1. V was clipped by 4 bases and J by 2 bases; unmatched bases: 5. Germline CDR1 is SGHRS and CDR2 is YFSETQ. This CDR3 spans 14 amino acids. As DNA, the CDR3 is TGCGCCAGCAGCGCCGACAGGGCTCAAGAGACCCAGTACTTC. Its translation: CASSADRAQETQYF.

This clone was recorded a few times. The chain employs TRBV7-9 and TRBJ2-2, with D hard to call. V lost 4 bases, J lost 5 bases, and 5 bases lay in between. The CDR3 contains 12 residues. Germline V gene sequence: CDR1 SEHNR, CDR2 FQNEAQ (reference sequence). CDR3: CASSSLTGELFF. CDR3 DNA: TGTGCCAGCAGCTCGTTAACCGGGGAGCTGTTTTTT.

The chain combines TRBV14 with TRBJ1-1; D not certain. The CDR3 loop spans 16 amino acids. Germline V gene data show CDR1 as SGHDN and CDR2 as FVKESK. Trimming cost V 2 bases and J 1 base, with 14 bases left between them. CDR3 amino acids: CASSQLYRSGNTEAFF. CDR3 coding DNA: TGTGCCAGCAGCCAACTCTACAGATCGGGGAACACTGAAGCTTTCTTT.

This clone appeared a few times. CDR3 sequence reads: CSVDSLGRNYGYTF. DNA of the CDR3: TGCAGCGTTGATTCTTTAGGGAGGAACTATGGCTACACCTTC. The chain recombines TRBV29-1 with TRBJ1-2; unclear D gene. The CDR3 runs to 14 residues. V gave up 3 bases and J gave up 2 bases, with 13 bases separating them. In germline, CDR1 is SQVTM, CDR2 ANQGSEA.

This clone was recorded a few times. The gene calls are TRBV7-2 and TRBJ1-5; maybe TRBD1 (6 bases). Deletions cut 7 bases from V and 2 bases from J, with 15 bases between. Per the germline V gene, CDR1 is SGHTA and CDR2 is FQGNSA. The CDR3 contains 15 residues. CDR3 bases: TGTGCCAGCAACCTCCAGGGGTCGGGCAATCAGCCCCAGCATTTT. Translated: CASNLQGSGNQPQHF.

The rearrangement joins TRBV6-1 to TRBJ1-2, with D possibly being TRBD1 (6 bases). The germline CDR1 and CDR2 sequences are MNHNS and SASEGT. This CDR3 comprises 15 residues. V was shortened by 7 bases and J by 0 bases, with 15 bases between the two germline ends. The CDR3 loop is CASTGAGYSNYGYTF. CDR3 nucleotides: TGTGCCAGCACGGGGGCAGGATATTCTAACTATGGCTACACCTTC.

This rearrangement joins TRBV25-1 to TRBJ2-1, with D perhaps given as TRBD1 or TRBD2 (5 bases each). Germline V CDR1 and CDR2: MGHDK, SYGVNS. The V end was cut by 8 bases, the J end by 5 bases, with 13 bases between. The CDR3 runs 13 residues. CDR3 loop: CASPRDGHNEQFF. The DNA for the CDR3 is TGTGCCAGCCCCCGGGACGGCCACAATGAGCAGTTCTTC.

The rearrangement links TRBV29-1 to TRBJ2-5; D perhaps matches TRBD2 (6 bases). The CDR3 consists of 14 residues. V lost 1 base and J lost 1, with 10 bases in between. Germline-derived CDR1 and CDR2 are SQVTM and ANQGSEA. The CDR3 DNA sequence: TGCAGCGTTGAAGCGGGAGCCCCCCAAGAGACCCAGTACTTC. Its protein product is CSVEAGAPQETQYF.

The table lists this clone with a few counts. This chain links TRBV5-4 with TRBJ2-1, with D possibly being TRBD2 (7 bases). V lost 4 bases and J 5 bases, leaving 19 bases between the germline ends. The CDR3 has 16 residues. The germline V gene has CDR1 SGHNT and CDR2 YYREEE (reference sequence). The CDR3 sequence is CASSLGGQGPDNEQFF. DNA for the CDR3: TGTGCCAGCAGCCTGGGAGGGCAGGGGCCTGACAATGAGCAGTTCTTC.

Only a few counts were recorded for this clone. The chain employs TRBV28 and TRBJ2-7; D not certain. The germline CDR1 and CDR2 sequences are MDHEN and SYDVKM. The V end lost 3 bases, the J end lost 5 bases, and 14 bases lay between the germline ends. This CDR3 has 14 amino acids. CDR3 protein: CASSFDSATNEQYF. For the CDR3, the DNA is TGTGCCAGCAGTTTCGATTCCGCGACGAACGAGCAGTACTTC.

Here the CDR3 reads CASSYNSLDSYEQYF. CDR3 DNA sequence: TGTGCCAGCAGTTACAACTCTCTGGACTCCTACGAGCAGTACTTC. The J gene is TRBJ2-7, the V gene TRBV6-5; D unresolved. The CDR3 is made up of 15 amino acids. CDR1 and CDR2 from the germline V gene are MNHEY and SVGAGI. V lost 2 bases and J 0 bases, leaving 11 bases between the germline ends.

As DNA, the CDR3 is TGTGCCAGCAGGAGTCGTAACCGGGGAGAAGCTTTCTTT. Translated: CASRSRNRGEAFF. The chain uses TRBV11-2 and TRBJ1-1; D gene uncertain. Germline V CDR1 and CDR2: SGHAT, FQNNGV. CDR3 length: 13 residues. V was clipped by 6 bases and J by 8 bases, with 16 bases between them.

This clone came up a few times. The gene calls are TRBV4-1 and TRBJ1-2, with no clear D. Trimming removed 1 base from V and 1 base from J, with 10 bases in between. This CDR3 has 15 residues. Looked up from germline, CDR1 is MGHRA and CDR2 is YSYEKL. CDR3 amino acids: CASSQGQFFNYGYTF. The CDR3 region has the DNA TGCGCCAGCAGCCAAGGGCAGTTTTTTAACTATGGCTACACCTTC.

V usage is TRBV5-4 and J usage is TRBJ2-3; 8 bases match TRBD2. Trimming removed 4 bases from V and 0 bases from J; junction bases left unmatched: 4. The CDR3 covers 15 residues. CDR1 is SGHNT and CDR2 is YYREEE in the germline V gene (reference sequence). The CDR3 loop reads CASSRSSGSTDTQYF. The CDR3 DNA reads TGTGCCAGCAGCCGATCTAGCGGGAGCACAGATACGCAGTATTTT.

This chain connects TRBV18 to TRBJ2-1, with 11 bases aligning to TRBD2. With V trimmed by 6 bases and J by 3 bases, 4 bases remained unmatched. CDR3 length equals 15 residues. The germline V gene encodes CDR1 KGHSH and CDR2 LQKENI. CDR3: CASSSLAGDYNEQFF. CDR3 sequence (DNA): TGTGCCAGCTCCTCACTAGCGGGAGACTACAATGAGCAGTTCTTC.

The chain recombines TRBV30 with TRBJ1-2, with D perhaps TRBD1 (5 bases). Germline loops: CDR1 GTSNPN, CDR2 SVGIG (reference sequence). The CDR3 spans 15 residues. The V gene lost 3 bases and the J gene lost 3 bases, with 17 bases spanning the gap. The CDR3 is CAWREGWGLHYGYTF. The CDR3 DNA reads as TGTGCCTGGAGGGAGGGTTGGGGACTACACTATGGCTACACCTTC.

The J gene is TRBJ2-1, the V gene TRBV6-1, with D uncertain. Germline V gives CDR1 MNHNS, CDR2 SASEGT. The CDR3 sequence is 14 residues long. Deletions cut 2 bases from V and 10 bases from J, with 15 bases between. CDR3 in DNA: TGTGCCAGCAGTGAATGGCAGGAAAAGCGCGAGCAGTTCTTC. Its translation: CASSEWQEKREQFF.

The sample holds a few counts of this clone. CDR3 DNA sequence: TGTGCCTGGAGTGTTAGTGAAAACACAGATACGCAGTATTTT. This sequence encodes CAWSVSENTDTQYF. The chain joins TRBV30 to TRBJ2-3; D unresolved. The germline V gene encodes CDR1 GTSNPN and CDR2 SVGIG (reference sequence). V dropped 0 bases and J dropped 2 bases, with 9 bases sitting between them. CDR3 length equals 14 residues.

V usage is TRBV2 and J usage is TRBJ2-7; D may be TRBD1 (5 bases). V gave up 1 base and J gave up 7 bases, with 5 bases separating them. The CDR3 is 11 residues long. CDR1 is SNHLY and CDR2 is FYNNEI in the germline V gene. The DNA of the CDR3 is TGTGCCAGCAGTGAAGAGGGGGAGCAGTACTTC. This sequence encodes CASSEEGEQYF.

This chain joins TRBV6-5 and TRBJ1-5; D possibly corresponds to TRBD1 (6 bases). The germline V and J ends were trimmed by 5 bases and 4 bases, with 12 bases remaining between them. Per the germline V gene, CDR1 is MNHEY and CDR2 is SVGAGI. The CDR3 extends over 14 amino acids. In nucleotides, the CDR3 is TGTGCCAGCAGTCCGGGACACCCAAATCAGCCCCAGCATTTT. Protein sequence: CASSPGHPNQPQHF.

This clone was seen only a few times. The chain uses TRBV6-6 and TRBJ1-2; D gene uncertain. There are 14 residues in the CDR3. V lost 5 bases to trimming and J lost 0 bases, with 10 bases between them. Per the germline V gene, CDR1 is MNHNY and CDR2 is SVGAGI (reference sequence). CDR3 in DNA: TGTGCCAGCAGTGGAGGCTCCTCTAACTATGGCTACACCTTC. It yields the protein CASSGGSSNYGYTF.

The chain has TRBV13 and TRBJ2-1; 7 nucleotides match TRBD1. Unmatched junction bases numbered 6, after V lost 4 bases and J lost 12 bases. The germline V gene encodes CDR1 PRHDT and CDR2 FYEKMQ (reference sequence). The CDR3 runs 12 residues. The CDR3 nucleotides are TGTGCCAGCAGCTCGGGACAGTTAGCGCAGTTCTTC. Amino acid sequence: CASSSGQLAQFF.

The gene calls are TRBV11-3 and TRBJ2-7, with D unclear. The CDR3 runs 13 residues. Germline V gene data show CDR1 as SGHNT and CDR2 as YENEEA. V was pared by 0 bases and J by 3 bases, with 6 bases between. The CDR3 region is CASSLDYRYEQYF. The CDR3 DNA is TGTGCCAGCAGCTTAGACTACCGCTACGAGCAGTACTTC.

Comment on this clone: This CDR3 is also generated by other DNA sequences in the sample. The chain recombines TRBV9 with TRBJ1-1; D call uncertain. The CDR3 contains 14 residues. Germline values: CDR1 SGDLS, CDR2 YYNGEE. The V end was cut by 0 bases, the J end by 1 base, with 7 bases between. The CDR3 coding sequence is TGTGCCAGCAGCGTAGGGGGAGAGAACACTGAAGCTTTCTTT. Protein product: CASSVGGENTEAFF.

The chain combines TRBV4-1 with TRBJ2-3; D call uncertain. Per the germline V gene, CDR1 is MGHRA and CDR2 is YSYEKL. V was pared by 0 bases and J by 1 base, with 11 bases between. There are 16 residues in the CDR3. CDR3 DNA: TGCGCCAGCAGCCAAGAGGGATTTGCAGGCACAGATACGCAGTATTTT. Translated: CASSQEGFAGTDTQYF.

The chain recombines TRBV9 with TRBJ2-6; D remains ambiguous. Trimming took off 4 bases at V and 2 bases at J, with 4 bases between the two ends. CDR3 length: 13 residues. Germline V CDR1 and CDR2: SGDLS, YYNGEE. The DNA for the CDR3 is TGTGCCAGCAGCCCGACTGGGGCCAACGTCCTGACTTTC. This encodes CASSPTGANVLTF.